The clone carrying this TCR beta chain was seen many times. Antigen specificity is unknown. The data originate from a study of regulatory T cells in long-lasting Graves disease. Regarding the study as a whole: Sharing of public clonotypes was greater in persistent patients (about 2,700) than in new patients (around 890). The study found TRBV28, TRBJ1-2 and TRBJ2-5 favored in persistent disease. Researchers reported studying only peripheral blood, not thyroid tissue.

The V end lost 5 bases, the J end lost 5 bases, and 15 bases lay between the germline ends. In germline, CDR1 is MDHEN, CDR2 SYDVKM. This CDR3 is 14 amino acids long. Time point in this sample: persistent/refractory GD, antithyroid drugs over 5 years with positive TRAb. Extracted PBMC RNA gave rise to the TCR library. Enrollment of patients was through an endocrinology department in Xi'an, China. Arm-PCR of CDR3 regions and iRepertoire HTBI primers were used to build TCR beta libraries. In TCRdb, the multiplex PCR reads were re-called with MiXCR into one record per CDR3 protein. Here the sample spans 310,000 or so distinct CDR3 sequences, around a fifth being singletons.

The V gene is TRBV28, the J gene TRBJ2-5; possible D gene TRBD1, 6 bases. Specimen: peripheral blood mononuclear cells (PBMCs), collected when the disease was refractory, from a patient treated with antithyroid drugs. The source is a female donor with Graves disease. This CDR3 is CASSGIGGRETQYF. In DNA, the CDR3 is TGTGCCAGCAGTGGGATAGGGGGTAGGGAGACCCAGTACTTC.